This T cell receptor (beta chain) was found in a study of CD4 and CD8 cells across lung adenocarcinoma regions. One entry per CDR3 protein, called by TCRdb with MiXCR from the PCR reads. Seen here are about 12,000 distinct CDR3 sequences, approximately 50% observed once, and the top ten hold roughly 33%. Donors had localized lung adenocarcinoma, a non-small cell lung cancer. As to this clonotype: The junction differs from germline at one of its ends, possibly a read error.

The germline gives CDR1 MNHNS, CDR2 SASEGT. This CDR3 is 16 amino acids long. The material sequenced was CD8+ T cells from the center of a lung tumor. V usage is TRBV6-1 and J usage is TRBJ2-3; 8 nucleotides agree with TRBD2. The receptor was isolated from a female donor with lung adenocarcinoma. The CD4 and CD8 labels of this study may be unreliable. The CDR3 bases are TGTGCCAGCGGTGCGAGCGGGGGCCCAGCCACAGATACGCAGTATTTC. Protein sequence: CASGASGGPATDTQYF.